The 14 T cell receptor beta chains below come from one sample, sequenced in a study of CD8 T cells in ankylosing spondylitis. TCRdb processed the 5' RACE reads anew with MiXCR; each CDR3 protein has one entry. The data show 50,000 or so distinct CDR3 sequences, 6.5% to 8% seen once. Sequenced: blood, either unsorted or a sorted T cell fraction (not recorded which). The receptor source for this set is a female donor with ankylosing spondylitis or in good health (not recorded which).

This clonotype was seen ten or more times. The rearrangement links TRBV5-5 to TRBJ2-3; 7 bases map to TRBD2. V shed 1 base, J shed 0 bases, and the junction held 2 bases outside the gene matches. This CDR3 comprises 15 residues. Germline CDR1 SGHKS, CDR2 YYEKEE (reference sequence). CDR3 residues: CASSLYGGSTDTQYF. DNA for the CDR3: TGTGCCAGCAGCTTGTACGGGGGGAGCACAGATACGCAGTATTTT.

This clonotype was seen at least ten times. This sequence joins TRBV12-3 or TRBV12-4 and TRBJ1-4; 9 nucleotides agree with TRBD1. The CDR3 has 15 residues. J was trimmed by 3 bases and V by 7 bases; bases with no gene match: 6. The CDR3 DNA reads TGTGCCAGCAAATTCCGGGACAGGGCTAATGAAAAACTGTTTTTT. It is translated as CASKFRDRANEKLFF.

This clonotype came up many times. The CDR3 DNA sequence: TGCGCCAGCAGCTTGGAGGACGAGCAGTACTTC. Its protein product is CASSLEDEQYF. The chain uses TRBV5-1 and TRBJ2-7, with D uncertain. This CDR3 spans 11 amino acids. Trimming shortened V by 0 bases and J by 5 bases, and 3 bases separated the two germline ends. Germline CDR1 reads SGHRS; CDR2 reads YFSETQ.

This clonotype was recorded at least ten times. The chain has TRBV30 and TRBJ1-1, with D unclear. The CDR3 runs 13 residues. In germline, CDR1 is GTSNPN, CDR2 SVGIG (reference sequence). V gave up 3 bases and J gave up 0 bases, with 8 bases separating them. DNA for the CDR3: TGTGCCTGGAGGGCCTACATGAACACTGAAGCTTTCTTT. As protein: CAWRAYMNTEAFF.

This clonotype was seen once. One end of the junction is discordant with germline, which a read error may explain. The V and J genes are TRBV7-2 and TRBJ1-1; D may be TRBD1 (5 bases). CDR1 and CDR2 (germline): SGHTA, FQGNSA. CDR3 length equals 14 residues. CDR3 DNA: TGTGCCAGCAGGGGGGTGGGTCCGGACACTGTAGCTTTCTTT. Protein sequence: CASRGVGPDTVAFF. Together with reference TRBV7-2 and TRBJ1-1, the CDR3 gives the full variable domain: GAGVSQSPSNKVTEKGKDVELRCDPISGHTALYWYRQSLGQGLEFLIYFQGNSAPDKSGLPSDRFSAERTGGSVSTLTIQRTQQEDSAVYLCASRGVGPDTVAFFGQGTRLTVV.

This clonotype was counted many times. The V call is TRBV5-1, the J call TRBJ2-3; the D is unclear. The germline V gene encodes CDR1 SGHRS and CDR2 YFSETQ. This CDR3 has 12 amino acids. Trimming took 3 bases from V and 2 from J, leaving 4 bases between them. CDR3 sequence: CASSWATDTQYF. CDR3 coding DNA: TGCGCCAGCAGCTGGGCCACAGATACGCAGTATTTT.

The chain is built from TRBV7-2 and TRBJ1-1, with D maybe TRBD1 (5 bases). V was shortened by 5 bases and J by 8 bases, with 15 bases between the two germline ends. The CDR3 contains 13 residues. Germline V gene lookup returns CDR1 SGHTA and CDR2 FQGNSA. As DNA, the CDR3 is TGTGCCAGCAGCCCGCATCAGGGAAAGGAAGCTTTCTTT. It encodes CASSPHQGKEAFF.

This clonotype showed up many times. This sequence joins TRBV5-1 and TRBJ1-1, with a possible D match to TRBD1 (5 bases). This CDR3 spans 13 amino acids. Trimming stripped 2 bases from V and 1 base from J, with 6 bases between. Germline V gene data show CDR1 as SGHRS and CDR2 as YFSETQ. CDR3 protein: CASSFGTNTEAFF. The CDR3, as DNA: TGCGCCAGCAGCTTCGGGACGAACACTGAAGCTTTCTTT.

This clonotype was seen repeatedly, ten times or more. CDR3 in amino acids: CASSQDRGDLNGYTF. The CDR3 nucleotides are TGCGCCAGCAGCCAAGATCGAGGAGACTTGAATGGCTACACCTTC. The chain has TRBV4-3 and TRBJ1-2; the D is unclear. Germline V gene lookup returns CDR1 LGHNA and CDR2 YSLEER. V lost 0 bases and J 6 bases, leaving 14 bases between the germline ends. There are 15 residues in the CDR3.

This clonotype was counted many times. J is TRBJ1-1 and V is TRBV6-1, with 8 bases fitting TRBD1. The CDR3 has 13 residues. Germline trimming cut 8 bases from V and 4 bases from J; bases unmatched to any gene: 6. Germline V CDR1 and CDR2: MNHNS, SASEGT. The CDR3 coding sequence is TGTGCCAGCGGGGACAGGTGGGTCACTGAAGCTTTCTTT. Encoded protein: CASGDRWVTEAFF.

There are many counts of this clonotype. The chain links TRBV19 to TRBJ2-2; D not certain. Trimming removed 6 bases from V and 7 bases from J, with 24 bases in between. This CDR3 is 17 amino acids long. CDR1 is LNHDA and CDR2 is SQIVND in the germline V gene (reference sequence). The CDR3 nucleotides read TGTGCCAGTAGGCTTCAATCTGCAGGCCCGATCGGCGGGGAGCTGTTTTTT. This sequence encodes CASRLQSAGPIGGELFF.

There are many counts of this clonotype. J is TRBJ2-5 and V is TRBV20-1; unclear D gene. The CDR3 runs 11 residues. The V end lost 7 bases, the J end lost 2 bases, and 8 bases lay between the germline ends. From germline, CDR1 is DFQATT and CDR2 SNEGSKA (reference sequence). CDR3: CSGQSQETQYF. DNA of the CDR3: TGCAGTGGCCAGAGTCAAGAGACCCAGTACTTC.

There are a few counts of this clonotype. The chain combines TRBV4-3 with TRBJ1-2; D possibly corresponds to TRBD1 (6 bases). This CDR3 region has 16 residues. Germline V gene lookup returns CDR1 LGHNA and CDR2 YSLEER. Trimming pared 0 bases from V and 1 base from J, leaving 12 bases between. The CDR3 reads CASSQDGRGLNYGYTF. The CDR3 coding sequence is TGCGCCAGCAGCCAAGATGGTCGGGGGCTTAACTATGGCTACACCTTC.

There are a few counts of this clonotype. The rearrangement uses TRBV20-1 and TRBJ1-2, with D uncertain. The CDR3 totals 10 residues. Germline V lookup: CDR1 DFQATT, CDR2 SNEGSKA (reference sequence). Trimming pared 4 bases from V and 6 bases from J, leaving 6 bases between. CDR3 region: CSAILNGYTF. CDR3 nucleotide sequence: TGCAGTGCTATTTTAAATGGCTACACCTTC.